Described below is a single TCR beta chain sequence and its context. The entry originates in a study of metastatic and nonmetastatic thyroid tumors. Not a single patient had been given any form of treatment at any point before undergoing thyroid surgery. TCRdb reassembled clones from the PCR reads with MiXCR. The repertoire has 30,000 to 35,000 clones, approximately 34% of them found once; the top ten carry 22%. The CDR3 is 15 residues long. Trimming cost V 6 bases and J 7 bases; bases outside gene matches: 9. Per germline, CDR1 KGHDR and CDR2 SFDVKD. The sequence derives from a female donor with papillary thyroid cancer or a benign thyroid nodule (not recorded which). Some clones in this sample may be carry-over from other donors' samples. The sequencing input was tumor tissue. V is TRBV24-1 and J is TRBJ2-1, with TRBD2 matching over 9 bases. The chain's CDR3 is CATSLGGRAQNEQFF. The DNA for the CDR3 is TGTGCCACCAGTTTAGGCGGGAGGGCCCAGAATGAGCAGTTCTTC.